The text below deals with one TCR beta chain. The antigen is not known. The data were obtained in a study of T-cell memory formation after mild COVID-19. Study results and caveats: Detection of some responders pre-infection suggested pre-existing cross-reactive memory T cells participated.

TCRdb independently ran MiXCR on the 5' RACE reads; one entry per CDR3 protein. This table holds a few hundred thousand distinct CDR3 sequences, roughly 19% found once. The CDR3 is 14 residues long. Trimming pared 8 bases from V and 0 bases from J, leaving 10 bases between. In germline, CDR1 is MNHEY, CDR2 SMNVEV (reference sequence). This chain connects TRBV27 to TRBJ2-2; D remains unclear. The receptor comes from a man aged 18 to 30 who had mild COVID-19 (a few samples of this study predate the infection). Cell type and time point are not known. The sequenced sample was PBMCs or a T cell subset sorted from them (not recorded which). The CDR3 nucleotides read TGTGCCAGCCGGGCCAGCGCGAACACCGGGGAGCTGTTTTTT. It yields the protein CASRASANTGELFF.